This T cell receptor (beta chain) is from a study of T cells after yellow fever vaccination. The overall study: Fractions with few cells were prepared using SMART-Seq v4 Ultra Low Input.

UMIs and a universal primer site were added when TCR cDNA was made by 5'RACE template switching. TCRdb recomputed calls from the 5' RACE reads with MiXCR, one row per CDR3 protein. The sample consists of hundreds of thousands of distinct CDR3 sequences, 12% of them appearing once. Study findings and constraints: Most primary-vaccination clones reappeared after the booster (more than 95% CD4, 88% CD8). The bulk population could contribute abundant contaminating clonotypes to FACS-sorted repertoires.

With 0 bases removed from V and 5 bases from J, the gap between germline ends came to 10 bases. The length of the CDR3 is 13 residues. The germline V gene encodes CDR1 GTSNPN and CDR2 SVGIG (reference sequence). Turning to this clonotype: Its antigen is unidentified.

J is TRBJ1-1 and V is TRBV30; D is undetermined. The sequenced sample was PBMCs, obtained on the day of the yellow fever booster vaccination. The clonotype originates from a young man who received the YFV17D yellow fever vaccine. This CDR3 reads CAWSVTHRTEAFF. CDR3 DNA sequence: TGTGCCTGGAGTGTTACCCATCGGACTGAAGCTTTCTTT.